The source of this T cell receptor beta chain is a study of blood T cell repertoires in COVID-19. Whole-study context: Sites in the United States, Italy and Spain provided acute and convalescent COVID-19 samples. In each case, the material was cDNA or gDNA derived from T cells, B-cell-depleted T cells, or PBMCs.

The CDR3 is made up of 13 amino acids. The germline V and J ends were trimmed by 7 bases and 0 bases, with 6 bases remaining between them. Germline V gives CDR1 ENHRY, CDR2 SYGVKD. Authors' methods: Counts of nucleated cells, estimated from reference gene primer amplification, were obtained. TCRdb's table, derived via immunoSEQ multiplex PCR, lists solely in-frame clones and lacks some. V and J calls and clone size follow that table, whereas D and trimming were derived from the DNA. The sample contains roughly 280,000 clones, around 90% of which appear only once. What was sequenced was peripheral blood. This clonotype was sampled from a woman in her forties or fifties who had recovered from COVID-19. The J gene is TRBJ2-2, the V gene TRBV10-3, with D uncertain. CDR3 sequence (DNA): TGTGCCATCACCCCTACGAACACCGGGGAGCTGTTTTTT. Residues: CAITPTNTGELFF.